Below, 25 T cell receptor beta chains from the same sample are listed, as sequenced in a study of PD-1 blockade in mismatch repair-deficient tumors. Data came from immunoSEQ multiplex PCR; TCRdb stores just in-frame clones and leaves some out. The profile shows 100,000 to 150,000 clones, approximately 86% of them singletons. Source: peripheral blood, taken 44 weeks after starting pembrolizumab. These receptors were taken from an adult with mismatch repair-deficient cancer.

The V gene is TRBV19, the J gene TRBJ1-2; no clear D gene. Germline CDR1 LNHDA, CDR2 SQIVND (reference sequence). This CDR3 region has 13 residues. Trimming stripped 7 bases from V and 3 bases from J, with 12 bases between. The CDR3 nucleotides are TGTGCCAGTACCGAATTTGGGGACTATGGCTACACCTTC. Encoded protein: CASTEFGDYGYTF.

The chain joins TRBV6-1 to TRBJ2-7; D remains unclear. CDR3 length: 12 amino acids. V lost 7 bases and J lost 6, with 13 bases in between. Looked up from germline, CDR1 is MNHNS and CDR2 is SASEGT. The CDR3 reads CASTFNSVEQYF. The DNA for the CDR3 is TGTGCCAGCACCTTCAACAGCGTCGAGCAGTACTTC.

The J gene is TRBJ2-7, the V gene TRBV4-1; 8 nucleotides match TRBD2. Per germline, CDR1 MGHRA and CDR2 YSYEKL. This CDR3 is built from 16 residues. With V trimmed by 1 base and J by 2 bases, 7 bases remained unmatched. CDR3: CASSQGSGGTPYEQYF. In DNA, the CDR3 is TGCGCCAGCAGCCAAGGGAGCGGGGGAACACCCTACGAGCAGTACTTC.

J is TRBJ2-1 and V is TRBV11-3; 9 nucleotides line up with TRBD2. Unmatched junction bases numbered 17, after V lost 2 bases and J lost 6 bases. CDR3 length equals 19 residues. The germline CDR1 and CDR2 sequences are SGHNT and YENEEA. CDR3 in amino acids: CASSLSRFWLAGEGNEQFF. The CDR3 nucleotides read TGTGCCAGCAGCTTATCTCGGTTTTGGTTAGCGGGAGAGGGCAATGAGCAGTTCTTC.

The chain combines TRBV7-8 with TRBJ2-5, with no clear D. The ends were cut back, 5 bases at V and 4 bases at J, with 17 bases in the middle. The CDR3 runs 15 residues. CDR1 is SGHVS, CDR2 FQNEAQ, per germline. The CDR3 DNA reads TGTGCCAGCAGCCAGCTACGAACAGTCACAGAGACCCAGTACTTC. Its protein product is CASSQLRTVTETQYF.

This clone occurred a few times. This chain links TRBV30 with TRBJ2-1; TRBD2 matches at 10 bases. The CDR3 loop spans 17 amino acids. The germline CDR1 and CDR2 sequences are GTSNPN and SVGIG (reference sequence). V lost 3 bases and J lost 5; bases outside the gene matches: 13. CDR3 coding DNA: TGTGCCTGGAGGAGATTCGGACTAGCGGTGAAGGACAATGAGCAGTTCTTC. It codes for CAWRRFGLAVKDNEQFF. The variable domain in full, with the rest retrieved from reference TRBV30 and TRBJ2-1, is SQTIHQWPATLVQPVGSPLSLECTVEGTSNPNLYWYRQAAGRGLQLLFYSVGIGQISSEVPQNLSASRPQDRQFILSSKKLLLSDSGFYLCAWRRFGLAVKDNEQFFGPGTRLTVL.

The rearrangement links TRBV7-3 to TRBJ1-1; possibly TRBD1 for D (5 bases). The CDR3 sequence is 13 residues long. Deletions cut 4 bases from V and 1 base from J, with 7 bases between. CDR1 and CDR2 from the germline V gene are SGHTA and FQGTGA. DNA of the CDR3: TGTGCCAGCAGCTACGGGGGGAACACTGAAGCTTTCTTT. It codes for CASSYGGNTEAFF. The full variable domain, in which reference TRBV7-3 and TRBJ1-1 provide the parts outside the CDR3, is GAGVSQTPSNKVTEKGKYVELRCDPISGHTALYWYRQSLGQGPEFLIYFQGTGAADDSGLPNDRFFAVRPEGSVSTLKIQRTERGDSAVYLCASSYGGNTEAFFGQGTRLTVV.

This sequence joins TRBV4-2 and TRBJ2-2, with D uncertain. This CDR3 comprises 16 residues. The V and J ends lost 0 bases and 3 bases respectively, with 11 bases between them. CDR1 and CDR2 (germline): LGHNA, YNFKEQ. Here the CDR3 reads CASSQESGQYTGELFF. The CDR3 DNA sequence: TGTGCCAGCAGCCAAGAGTCTGGGCAGTACACCGGGGAGCTGTTTTTT.

The chain couples TRBV7-2 to TRBJ1-5; possible D gene TRBD1, 6 bases. CDR1 and CDR2 from the germline V gene are SGHTA and FQGNSA. V was clipped by 6 bases and J by 4 bases, with 13 bases between them. This CDR3 comprises 14 residues. The CDR3 sequence is CASRPRGGNQPQHF. The CDR3 DNA reads as TGTGCCAGCAGACCCAGGGGAGGGAATCAGCCCCAGCATTTT.

The chain joins TRBV19 to TRBJ2-5; TRBD1 might be the D (6 bases). V shed 5 bases and J shed 2 bases, with 15 bases lying between them. This CDR3 spans 15 amino acids. Germline V CDR1 and CDR2: LNHDA, SQIVND (reference sequence). CDR3 loop: CASSHEQGSQETQYF. DNA for the CDR3: TGTGCCAGTAGTCACGAGCAGGGGTCTCAAGAGACCCAGTACTTC.

The V and J genes are TRBV28 and TRBJ2-1; TRBD1 or TRBD2 may be the D gene (5 bases each). The CDR3 contains 13 residues. Looked up from germline, CDR1 is MDHEN and CDR2 is SYDVKM. V was trimmed by 7 bases and J by 9 bases, leaving 16 bases between them. As DNA, the CDR3 is TGTGCCAGCACCCGACCCGGGGCGGTTGAGCAGTTCTTC. Translating gives CASTRPGAVEQFF.

This chain links TRBV27 with TRBJ2-7, with D possibly being TRBD1 (6 bases). Trimming removed 5 bases from V and 2 bases from J, with 13 bases in between. The CDR3 loop spans 14 amino acids. Germline lookup yields CDR1 MNHEY and CDR2 SMNVEV (reference sequence). This chain's CDR3 is CASSKGHKTYEQYF. The CDR3 nucleotides read TGTGCCAGCAGTAAGGGACACAAAACCTACGAGCAGTACTTC.

The chain uses TRBV11-3 and TRBJ2-5, with 7 bases lining up with TRBD2. Germline assignment: CDR1 SGHNT and CDR2 YENEEA. The CDR3 is 13 residues long. J was trimmed by 3 bases and V by 5 bases; bases with no gene match: 3. DNA of the CDR3: TGTGCCAGCAGCCTTCTAGCGGAAGAGACCCAGTACTTC. It translates to CASSLLAEETQYF. Using reference TRBV11-3 and TRBJ2-5 for the parts outside the CDR3, the full variable domain is EAGVVQSPRYKIIEKKQPVAFWCNPISGHNTLYWYLQNLGQGPELLIRYENEEAVDDSQLPKDRFSAERLKGVDSTLKIQPAELGDSAVYLCASSLLAEETQYFGPGTRLLVL.

The chain is built from TRBV30 and TRBJ1-4, with D possibly being TRBD1 (5 bases). V was cut by 2 bases and J by 5 bases, with 9 bases left in between. CDR1 and CDR2 from the germline V gene are GTSNPN and SVGIG (reference sequence). The CDR3 has 13 residues. DNA of the CDR3: TGTGCCTGGAGTCCGGGGGGAAATGAAAAACTGTTTTTT. It specifies CAWSPGGNEKLFF.

This chain links TRBV7-8 with TRBJ1-2; D unclear. Germline values: CDR1 SGHVS, CDR2 FQNEAQ. The V and J ends lost 1 base and 4 bases respectively, with 10 bases between them. The CDR3 is 14 residues long. DNA of the CDR3: TGTGCCAGCAGCTTAGGAACGGAAGGCTATGGCTACACCTTC. Its translation is CASSLGTEGYGYTF. The complete variable domain, with remaining parts taken from reference TRBV7-8 and TRBJ1-2, reads GAGVSQSPRYKVAKRGQDVALRCDPISGHVSLFWYQQALGQGPEFLTYFQNEAQLDKSGLPSDRFFAERPEGSVSTLKIQRTQQEDSAVYLCASSLGTEGYGYTFGSGTRLTVV.

The chain recombines TRBV11-2 with TRBJ2-1, with 12 bases identical to TRBD2. V dropped 6 bases and J dropped 7; count of bases not matched to a gene: 7. The CDR3 is 15 residues long. Germline CDR1 and CDR2: SGHAT and FQNNGV. CDR3 loop: CASSPGLAGFNEQFF. As DNA, the CDR3 is TGTGCCAGCAGTCCGGGACTAGCGGGTTTTAATGAGCAGTTCTTC.

The rearrangement joins TRBV30 to TRBJ1-5; TRBD1 is a possible D gene (5 bases). CDR3 length equals 15 residues. Germline V gives CDR1 GTSNPN, CDR2 SVGIG (reference sequence). V gave up 1 base and J gave up 2 bases, with 12 bases separating them. CDR3 amino acids: CAWSGGGGGNQPQHF. CDR3 DNA: TGTGCCTGGAGTGGGGGTGGGGGGGGCAATCAGCCCCAGCATTTT.

This chain joins TRBV4-1 and TRBJ2-6; D is perhaps TRBD1 (6 bases). Germline V gene lookup returns CDR1 MGHRA and CDR2 YSYEKL. Trimming stripped 7 bases from V and 2 bases from J, with 18 bases between. The CDR3 is made up of 17 amino acids. The chain's CDR3 is CASIPWAGTTGANVLTF. DNA for the CDR3: TGCGCCAGCATCCCCTGGGCCGGGACAACTGGGGCCAACGTCCTGACTTTC.

The J gene is TRBJ2-1, the V gene TRBV5-1; weak D call: TRBD1 (5 bases). The CDR3 sequence is 14 residues long. From germline, CDR1 is SGHRS and CDR2 YFSETQ. Trimming shortened V by 2 bases and J by 4 bases, and 10 bases separated the two germline ends. CDR3 DNA: TGCGCCAGCAGCTTACAGGAGCGATACAATGAGCAGTTCTTC. Protein: CASSLQERYNEQFF. The variable domain in full, completed from reference TRBV5-1 and TRBJ2-1, reads KAGVTQTPRYLIKTRGQQVTLSCSPISGHRSVSWYQQTPGQGLQFLFEYFSETQRNKGNFPGRFSGRQFSNSRSEMNVSTLELGDSALYLCASSLQERYNEQFFGPGTRLTVL.

The chain links TRBV30 to TRBJ2-7; 8 bases match TRBD2. Germline V gene lookup returns CDR1 GTSNPN and CDR2 SVGIG (reference sequence). With 3 bases clipped from V and 4 bases from J, the junction kept 8 bases outside the gene matches. This CDR3 contains 14 residues. The CDR3 region is CAWSPRRGGYEQYF. The CDR3 DNA reads as TGTGCCTGGAGCCCAAGACGGGGGGGGTACGAGCAGTACTTC.

This clone was counted once. The V gene is TRBV28, the J gene TRBJ2-3; 7 bases are a match to TRBD2. The germline V gene has CDR1 MDHEN and CDR2 SYDVKM. V lost 3 bases and J lost 2; bases outside the gene matches: 5. The CDR3 runs 15 residues. CDR3 loop: CASSFGLAATDTQYF. CDR3 nucleotide sequence: TGTGCCAGCAGTTTTGGGCTAGCGGCCACAGATACGCAGTATTTT.

This clone was seen only once. V is TRBV7-9 and J is TRBJ2-5; D not certain. V was cut by 3 bases and J by 7 bases, with 15 bases left in between. CDR1 and CDR2 from the germline V gene are SEHNR and FQNEAQ (reference sequence). CDR3 length: 14 amino acids. In DNA form, the CDR3 reads TGTGCCAGCAGCTTGTCGTCTACCGAAGGGACCCAGTACTTC. As protein: CASSLSSTEGTQYF.

V and J are TRBV28 and TRBJ2-6; D unclear. The CDR3 is made up of 15 amino acids. Trimming removed 3 bases at V and 4 bases at J, with 10 bases between. CDR1 is MDHEN and CDR2 is SYDVKM in the germline V gene. CDR3 protein: CASSFGVAGANVLTF. The CDR3 bases are TGTGCCAGCAGTTTCGGTGTTGCCGGGGCCAACGTCCTGACTTTC.

J is TRBJ2-5 and V is TRBV7-2; a possible D gene is TRBD2 (6 bases). V was trimmed by 1 base and J by 5 bases, leaving 20 bases between them. The CDR3 extends over 17 amino acids. Germline values: CDR1 SGHTA, CDR2 FQGNSA. The CDR3 reads CASSLVVGTSNRETQYF. CDR3 DNA: TGTGCCAGCAGCTTAGTGGTTGGAACTAGCAACCGTGAGACCCAGTACTTC.

The J gene is TRBJ2-1, the V gene TRBV5-6; 7 bases map to TRBD1. Germline V gene lookup returns CDR1 SGHDT and CDR2 YYEEEE. The CDR3 consists of 14 residues. Trimming at V came to 2 bases and at J to 6 bases, leaving 5 bases not matched to a gene. The CDR3 DNA reads TGTGCCAGCAGCTTCACGACAGGGAGCAATGAGCAGTTCTTC. Amino acids: CASSFTTGSNEQFF.